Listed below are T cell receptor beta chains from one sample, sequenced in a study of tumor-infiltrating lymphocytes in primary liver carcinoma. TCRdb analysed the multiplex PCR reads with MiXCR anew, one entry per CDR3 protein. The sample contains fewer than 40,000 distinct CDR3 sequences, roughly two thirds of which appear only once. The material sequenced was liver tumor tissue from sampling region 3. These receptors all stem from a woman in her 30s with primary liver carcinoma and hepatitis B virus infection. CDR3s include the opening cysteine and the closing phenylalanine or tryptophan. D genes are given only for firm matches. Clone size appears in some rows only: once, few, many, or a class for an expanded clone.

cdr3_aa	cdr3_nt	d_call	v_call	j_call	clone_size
CASRYTGGRAGNEQFF	TGTGCCAGCAGATATACAGGGGGGAGGGCTGGCAATGAGCAGTTCTTC	.	TRBV11-2	TRBJ2-1	.
CASSYTGPPDEQYF	TGTGCCAGCAGTTACACCGGGCCTCCGGACGAGCAGTACTTC	.	TRBV6-6	TRBJ2-7	many
CASNWTSASYDKQFF	TGTGCCAGCAATTGGACTAGCGCGTCCTACGATAAGCAGTTCTTC	TRBD2	TRBV6-5	TRBJ2-1	.
CASTSGCGRTMNSYEQYF	TGTGCCAGCACCTCGGGTTGCGGTCGTACTATGAACTCCTACGAGCAGTACTTC	.	TRBV7-8	TRBJ2-7	.
CASSLGRVRYTQYF	TGTGCTAGTAGTTTAGGGCGGGTAAGATATACGCAGTATTTT	.	TRBV12-5	TRBJ2-3	.
CAISGRIVGTGELFF	TGTGCCATCAGTGGGAGGATAGTTGGTACCGGGGAGCTGTTTTTT	.	TRBV10-3	TRBJ2-2	.
CASSLARVGGTEASF	TGTGCCAGCAGCTTAGCGAGGGTGGGCGGGACTGAAGCTTCCTTT	.	TRBV11-2	TRBJ1-1	.
CASSLTRGYNEQFF	TGTGCCAGCAGTCTAACCCGGGGCTACAATGAGCAGTTCTTC	.	TRBV6-2/TRBV6-3	TRBJ2-1	.
CASSQNVAGVRNEQFF	TGCGCCAGTAGCCAAAACGTAGCGGGAGTCAGAAATGAGCAGTTCTTC	TRBD2	TRBV4-3	TRBJ2-1	.
CTSGLDVSNSPLHF	TGCACCAGCGGCTTGGACGTCAGTAATTCACCCCTCCACTTT	.	TRBV5-5	TRBJ1-6	.
CVSSFVRGYTEAFF	TGTGTCAGCAGCTTCGTGCGGGGCTACACTGAAGCTTTCTTT	.	TRBV11-1	TRBJ1-1	.
CAWSPGTCTDTQHF	TGTGCCTGGAGTCCGGGGACGTGCACAGATACGCAGCATTTT	.	TRBV30	TRBJ1-5	.
CASSEREGIDTQYF	TGTGCCAGCAGTGAGCGGGAGGGCATCGATACGCAGTATTTT	TRBD2	TRBV6-4	TRBJ2-3	.
CASSSTSGLAINEPFF	TGTGCCAGCAGCTCGACTAGCGGTTTAGCGATCAATGAGCCGTTCTTC	TRBD2	TRBV11-3	TRBJ2-1	.
CASSHTTGANEKLFF	TGTGCCAGCAGCCACACGACAGGGGCTAATGAAAAACTGTTTTTT	TRBD1	TRBV11-2	TRBJ1-4	many
CASSLSVTNVQSF	TGTGCCAGCAGCTTATCAGTTACGAATGTGCAGTCCTTC	.	TRBV11-2	TRBJ2-1	.
CVSNVDRGYTEAFF	TGTGTCAGCAATGTCGACAGGGGGTACACTGAAGCTTTCTTT	TRBD1	TRBV6-1	TRBJ1-1	.
CVSSQDWDYAYNGQFF	TGCGTCAGCAGCCAAGATTGGGACTATGCCTACAATGGGCAGTTCTTC	TRBD2	TRBV4-3	TRBJ2-1	.
CASKRRDGYNEQLF	TGCGCCAGCAAGCGGAGAGATGGTTACAATGAGCAGCTCTTC	.	TRBV10-2	TRBJ2-1	.
CASSLAPRVSEELFF	TGTGCCAGCAGCTTGGCACCAAGAGTCTCCGAGGAGCTGTTTTTT	.	TRBV5-6	TRBJ2-2	.
CTSSSWGGKLLF	TGTACCAGCAGCTCCTGGGGGGGAAAACTGCTTTTT	.	TRBV11-2	TRBJ1-4	.
CAGIGREGRETQYF	TGTGCCGGCATCGGGCGGGAGGGCAGGGAAACCCAGTACTTC	TRBD2	TRBV28	TRBJ2-5	once
CSVVLRVGGEQFF	TGCAGCGTTGTATTGCGGGTCGGGGGTGAGCAGTTCTTC	.	TRBV29-1	TRBJ2-1	.
CANNQLGMAAEDSDTQYF	TGCGCCAACAACCAACTAGGCATGGCAGCTGAAGACTCGGATACGCAGTATTTT	.	TRBV4-1	TRBJ2-3	.
CASGLGYLGGQYF	TGCGCCAGCGGCTTAGGATACCTCGGCGGGCAGTACTTC	.	TRBV11-1	TRBJ2-7	.
CASMGQGLSGELFF	TGTGCCAGCATGGGACAGGGGTTAAGTGGGGAGCTGTTTTTT	TRBD1	TRBV6-5	TRBJ2-2	.
CAWIVDRGSGYTF	TGTGCCTGGATTGTGGATCGGGGTAGTGGCTACACATTC	.	TRBV30	TRBJ1-2	.
CASNLDKGNEQFF	TGTGCCAGCAACTTGGACAAGGGCAATGAGCAGTTCTTC	.	TRBV5-8	TRBJ2-1	.
CASSPSGTYAYEQYF	TGTGCTAGCAGCCCCTCCGGGACATATGCCTACGAGCAGTACTTT	.	TRBV7-9	TRBJ2-7	.
CASSQLGMVAENSDTQYF	TGCGCTAGCAGCCAGCTAGGCATGGTAGCTGAAAACTCGGATACGCAGTATTTT	.	TRBV4-1	TRBJ2-3	.
CAGSMGWFNEQFF	TGTGCCGGCAGTATGGGGTGGTTCAATGAGCAGTTCTTC	.	TRBV12-3/TRBV12-4	TRBJ2-1	.
CASSLAGGEMETQYF	TGTGCAAGCAGCTTAGCGGGAGGAGAGATGGAGACCCAGTACTTC	TRBD2	TRBV11-2	TRBJ2-5	.
CASTIRPGHPNTEPFF	TGTGCCAGCACTATAAGACCGGGACATCCGAACACTGAACCTTTCTTT	.	TRBV6-5	TRBJ1-1	.
CASSLTLRVTGELFF	TGTGCCAGCAGCTTGACACTCAGAGTCACTGGGGAGCTGTTTTTT	.	TRBV5-6	TRBJ2-2	few
CASSPGASGSRSDTQYF	TGTGCCAGCAGCCCTGGGGCTAGCGGGAGTAGGTCAGATACGCAGTATTTT	TRBD2	TRBV7-9	TRBJ2-3	.
CVNSSDRVGQETQYF	TGCGTCAACAGCTCAGACAGAGTTGGACAAGAGACCCAGTACTTC	.	TRBV5-1	TRBJ2-5	.
CASSLVTSGIAGELFF	TGTGCCAGCAGCTTAGTAACTAGCGGGATAGCCGGGGAGCTGTTTTTT	TRBD2	TRBV11-2	TRBJ2-2	.
CASGSTSGVSTDTQYF	TGTGCTAGTGGTTCCACTAGCGGAGTTAGCACAGATACGCAGTATTTT	TRBD2	TRBV12-5	TRBJ2-3	few
CASQNVAGARDEQFF	TGCGCCAGCCAAAACGTAGCGGGAGCCAGAGATGAGCAGTTCTTC	TRBD2	TRBV4-3	TRBJ2-1	.
CASSLTHGQGYMGEQFF	TGTGCCAGCAGCTTAACCCACGGACAGGGGTACATGGGTGAGCAATTTTTC	TRBD1	TRBV11-2	TRBJ2-1	.
CASSLGGNTEAFF	TGTGCCAGCAGCTTGGGGGGGAACACTGAAGCTTTCTTT	.	TRBV11-2	TRBJ1-1	many
CASSLMPNIEAFF	TGTGCCAGCAGCTTAATGCCTAACATTGAAGCTTTCTTT	.	TRBV11-3	TRBJ1-1	.
CSVPQPDMGDIEYF	TGCAGCGTCCCCCAGCCCGACATGGGGGACATTGAATACTTC	.	TRBV29-1	TRBJ2-4	.
CASSQGFAGAKHTQYF	TGCGCCAGCAGCCAAGGTTTTGCGGGAGCCAAGCATACGCAGTACTTT	TRBD2	TRBV4-3	TRBJ2-3	few
CDSSTRTGGATETQYF	TGTGACAGCAGCACAAGAACAGGGGGCGCGACAGAAACCCAGTACTTC	TRBD1	TRBV11-2	TRBJ2-5	once
CASSQDTGRERGYTF	TGTGCCAGCAGCCAAGATACGGGGCGCGAGCGTGGCTACACCTTC	.	TRBV4-2	TRBJ1-2	.